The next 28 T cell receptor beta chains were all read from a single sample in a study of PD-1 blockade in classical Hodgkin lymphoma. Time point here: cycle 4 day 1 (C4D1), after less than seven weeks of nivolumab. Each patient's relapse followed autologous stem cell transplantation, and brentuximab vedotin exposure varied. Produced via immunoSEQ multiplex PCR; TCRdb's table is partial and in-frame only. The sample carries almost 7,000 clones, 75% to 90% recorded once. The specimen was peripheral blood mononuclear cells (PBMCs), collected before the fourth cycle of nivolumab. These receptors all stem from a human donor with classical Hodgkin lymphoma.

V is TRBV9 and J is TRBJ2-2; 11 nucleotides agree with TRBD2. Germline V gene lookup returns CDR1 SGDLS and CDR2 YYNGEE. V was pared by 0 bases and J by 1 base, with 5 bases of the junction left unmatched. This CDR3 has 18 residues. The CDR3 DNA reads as TGTGCCAGCAGCGTAGGTCTAGCGGGGGGACAGAACACCGGGGAGCTGTTTTTT. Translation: CASSVGLAGGQNTGELFF.

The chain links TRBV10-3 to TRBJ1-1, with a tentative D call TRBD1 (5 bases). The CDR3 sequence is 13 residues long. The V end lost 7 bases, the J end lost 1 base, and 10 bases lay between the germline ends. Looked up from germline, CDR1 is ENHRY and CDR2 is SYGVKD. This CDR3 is CAITMTENTEAFF. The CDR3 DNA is TGTGCCATCACTATGACAGAGAACACTGAAGCTTTCTTT.

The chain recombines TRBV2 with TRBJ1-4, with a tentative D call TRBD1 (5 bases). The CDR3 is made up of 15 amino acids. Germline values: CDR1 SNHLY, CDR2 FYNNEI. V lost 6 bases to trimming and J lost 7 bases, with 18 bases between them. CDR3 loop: CASRKEQGWSEKLFF. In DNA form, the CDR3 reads TGTGCCAGCAGGAAGGAGCAGGGATGGAGTGAAAAACTGTTTTTT.

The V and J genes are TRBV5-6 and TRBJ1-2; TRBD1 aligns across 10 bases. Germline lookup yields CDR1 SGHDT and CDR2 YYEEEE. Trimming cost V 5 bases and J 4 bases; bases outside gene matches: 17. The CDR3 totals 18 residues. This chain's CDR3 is CASSSAWTGGGGLYGYTF. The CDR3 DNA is TGTGCCAGCAGTTCCGCCTGGACAGGGGGAGGAGGGCTCTATGGCTACACCTTC.

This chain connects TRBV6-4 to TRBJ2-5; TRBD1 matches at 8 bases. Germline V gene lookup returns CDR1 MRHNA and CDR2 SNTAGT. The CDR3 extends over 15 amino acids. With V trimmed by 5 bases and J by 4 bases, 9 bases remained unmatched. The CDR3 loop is CASSPDRAGRETQYF. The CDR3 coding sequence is TGTGCCAGCAGTCCGGACAGGGCTGGACGAGAGACCCAGTACTTC.

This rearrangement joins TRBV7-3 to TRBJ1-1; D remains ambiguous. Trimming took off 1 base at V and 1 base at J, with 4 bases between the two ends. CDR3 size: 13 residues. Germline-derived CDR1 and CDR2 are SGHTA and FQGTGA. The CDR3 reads CASSLRQNTEAFF. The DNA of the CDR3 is TGTGCCAGCAGCTTAAGACAGAACACTGAAGCTTTCTTT.

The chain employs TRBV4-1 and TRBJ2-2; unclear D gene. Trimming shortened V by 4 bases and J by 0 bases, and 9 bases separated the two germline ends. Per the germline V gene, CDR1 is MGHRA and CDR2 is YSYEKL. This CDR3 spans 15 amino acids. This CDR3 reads CASSPPGANTGELFF. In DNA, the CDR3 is TGCGCCAGCAGCCCCCCAGGAGCGAACACCGGGGAGCTGTTTTTT.

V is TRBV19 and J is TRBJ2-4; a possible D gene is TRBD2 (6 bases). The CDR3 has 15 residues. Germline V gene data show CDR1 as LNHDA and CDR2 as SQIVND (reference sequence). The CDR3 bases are TGTGTGCCGCGAGCGCGCTTCGGGGGCAAAAACATTCAGTACTTC. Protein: CVPRARFGGKNIQYF.

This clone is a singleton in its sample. The CDR3 region is CASSQEGLNTGELFF. The DNA of the CDR3 is TGCGCCAGCAGCCAAGAGGGACTAAACACCGGGGAGCTGTTTTTT. The chain carries TRBV4-1 and TRBJ2-2; 7 bases match TRBD2. V was pared by 0 bases and J by 2 bases, with 0 bases of the junction left unmatched. The CDR3 is 15 residues long. Germline CDR1 and CDR2: MGHRA and YSYEKL.

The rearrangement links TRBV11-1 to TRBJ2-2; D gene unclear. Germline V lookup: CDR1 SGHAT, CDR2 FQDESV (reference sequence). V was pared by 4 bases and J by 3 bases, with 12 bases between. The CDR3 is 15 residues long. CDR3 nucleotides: TGTGCCAGCAGCTCCCCTAGACTTTACACCGGGGAGCTGTTTTTT. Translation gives CASSSPRLYTGELFF. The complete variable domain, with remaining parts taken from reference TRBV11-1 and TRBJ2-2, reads EAEVAQSPRYKITEKSQAVAFWCDPISGHATLYWYRQILGQGPELLVQFQDESVVDDSQLPKDRFSAERLKGVDSTLKIQPAELGDSAMYLCASSSPRLYTGELFFGEGSRLTVL.

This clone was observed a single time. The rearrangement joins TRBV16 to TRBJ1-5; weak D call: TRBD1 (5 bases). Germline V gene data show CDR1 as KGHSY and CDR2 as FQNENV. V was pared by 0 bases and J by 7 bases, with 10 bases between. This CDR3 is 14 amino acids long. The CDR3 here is CASSQSWGSQPQHF. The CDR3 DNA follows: TGTGCCAGCAGCCAATCGTGGGGCAGCCAGCCCCAGCATTTT.

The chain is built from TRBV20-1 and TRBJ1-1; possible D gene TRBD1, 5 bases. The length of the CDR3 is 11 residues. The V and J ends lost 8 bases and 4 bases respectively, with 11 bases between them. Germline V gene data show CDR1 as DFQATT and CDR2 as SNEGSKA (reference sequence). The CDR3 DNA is TGCAGTTCGATCGGGGGCACTGAAGCTTTCTTT. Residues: CSSIGGTEAFF.

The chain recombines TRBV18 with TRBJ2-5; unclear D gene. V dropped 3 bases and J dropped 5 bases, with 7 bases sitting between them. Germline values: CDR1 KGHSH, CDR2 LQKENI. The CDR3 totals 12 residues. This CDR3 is CASSPSPETQYF. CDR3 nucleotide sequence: TGTGCCAGCTCACCCTCGCCTGAGACCCAGTACTTC.

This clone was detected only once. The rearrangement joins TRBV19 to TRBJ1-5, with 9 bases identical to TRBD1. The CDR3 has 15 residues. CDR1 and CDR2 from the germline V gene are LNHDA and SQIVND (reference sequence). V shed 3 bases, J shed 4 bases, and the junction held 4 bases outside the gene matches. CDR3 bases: TGTGCCAGTAGTATGTGGACAGGGGATAATCAGCCCCAGCATTTT. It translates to CASSMWTGDNQPQHF.

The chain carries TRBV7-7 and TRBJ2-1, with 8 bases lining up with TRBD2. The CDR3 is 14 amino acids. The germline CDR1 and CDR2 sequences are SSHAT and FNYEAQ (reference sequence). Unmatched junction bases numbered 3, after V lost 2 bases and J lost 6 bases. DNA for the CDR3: TGTGCCAGCAGCTTAAGTCTAGCGGGCAATGAGCAGTTCTTC. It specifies CASSLSLAGNEQFF.

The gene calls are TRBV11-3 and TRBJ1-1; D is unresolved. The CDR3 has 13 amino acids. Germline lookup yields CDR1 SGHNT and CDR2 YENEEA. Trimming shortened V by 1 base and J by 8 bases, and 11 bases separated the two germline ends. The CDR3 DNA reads TGTGCCAGCAGCTTAGGGGTGAACTTAGAAGCTTTCTTT. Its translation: CASSLGVNLEAFF.

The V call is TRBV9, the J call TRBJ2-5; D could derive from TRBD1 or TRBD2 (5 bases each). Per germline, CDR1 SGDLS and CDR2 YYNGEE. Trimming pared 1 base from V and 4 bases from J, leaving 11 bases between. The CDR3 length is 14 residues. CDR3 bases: TGTGCCAGCAGCGTATCCGGGACCTCAGAGACCCAGTACTTC. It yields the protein CASSVSGTSETQYF.

CDR3 amino acids: CAISEDRNIRNEQFF. The DNA of the CDR3 is TGTGCCATCAGTGAGGACCGTAACATTAGGAATGAGCAGTTCTTC. The rearrangement uses TRBV10-3 and TRBJ2-1; the D is unclear. The germline gives CDR1 ENHRY, CDR2 SYGVKD. The V gene lost 2 bases and the J gene lost 7 bases, with 15 bases spanning the gap. This CDR3 region has 15 residues.

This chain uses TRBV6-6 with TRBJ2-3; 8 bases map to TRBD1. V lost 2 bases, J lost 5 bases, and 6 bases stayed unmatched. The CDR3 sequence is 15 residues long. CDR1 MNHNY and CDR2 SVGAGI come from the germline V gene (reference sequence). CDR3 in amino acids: CASSYGQGKEDTQYF. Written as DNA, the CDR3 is TGTGCCAGCAGTTACGGACAGGGAAAAGAAGATACGCAGTATTTT.

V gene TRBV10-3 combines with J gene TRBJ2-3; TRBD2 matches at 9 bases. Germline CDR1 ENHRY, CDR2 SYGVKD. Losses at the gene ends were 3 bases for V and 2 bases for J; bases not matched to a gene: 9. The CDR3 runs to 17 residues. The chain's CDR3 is CAISDPSIAGDTDTQYF. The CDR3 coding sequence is TGTGCCATCAGTGACCCGTCTATAGCGGGAGACACAGATACGCAGTATTTT.

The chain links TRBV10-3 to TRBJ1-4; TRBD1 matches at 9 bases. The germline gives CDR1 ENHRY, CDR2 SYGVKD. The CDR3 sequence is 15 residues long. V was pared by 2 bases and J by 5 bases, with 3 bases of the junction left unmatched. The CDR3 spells CAISEGGQGNEKLFF. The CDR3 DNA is TGTGCCATCAGTGAGGGGGGACAGGGCAATGAAAAACTGTTTTTT.

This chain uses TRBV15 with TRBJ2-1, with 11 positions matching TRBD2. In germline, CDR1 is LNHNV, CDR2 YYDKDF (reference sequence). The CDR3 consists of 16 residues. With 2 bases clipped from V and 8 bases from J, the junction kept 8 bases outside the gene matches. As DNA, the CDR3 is TGTGCCACCAGCAGATCCAGGACTAGCGGGCTTTATGAGCAGTTCTTC. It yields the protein CATSRSRTSGLYEQFF.

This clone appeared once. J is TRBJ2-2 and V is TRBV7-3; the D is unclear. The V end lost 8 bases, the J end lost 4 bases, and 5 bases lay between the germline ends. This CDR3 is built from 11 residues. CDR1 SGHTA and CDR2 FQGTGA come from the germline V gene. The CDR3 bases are TGTGCCAGCGGGTCCACCGGGGAGCTGTTTTTT. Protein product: CASGSTGELFF.

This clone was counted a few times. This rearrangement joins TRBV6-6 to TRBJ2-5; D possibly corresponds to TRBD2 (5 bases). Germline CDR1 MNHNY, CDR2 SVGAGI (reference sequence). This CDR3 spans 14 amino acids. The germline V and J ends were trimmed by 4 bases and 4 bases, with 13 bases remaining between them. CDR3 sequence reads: CASSSGSEVETQYF. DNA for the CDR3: TGTGCCAGCAGTTCTGGGAGCGAGGTAGAGACCCAGTACTTC.

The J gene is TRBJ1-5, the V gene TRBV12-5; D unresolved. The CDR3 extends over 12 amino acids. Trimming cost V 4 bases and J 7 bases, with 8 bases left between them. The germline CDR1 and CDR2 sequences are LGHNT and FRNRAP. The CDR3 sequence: CASGSPMQPQHF. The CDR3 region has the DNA TGTGCTAGTGGTTCTCCGATGCAGCCCCAGCATTTT.

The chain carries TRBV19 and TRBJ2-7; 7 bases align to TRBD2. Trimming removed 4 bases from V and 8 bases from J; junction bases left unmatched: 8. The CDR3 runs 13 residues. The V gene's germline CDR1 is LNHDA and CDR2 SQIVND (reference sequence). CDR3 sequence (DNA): TGTGCCAGTAGTAGAGAGCGGGGTTCCAAGCAGTACGTC. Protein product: CASSRERGSKQYV.

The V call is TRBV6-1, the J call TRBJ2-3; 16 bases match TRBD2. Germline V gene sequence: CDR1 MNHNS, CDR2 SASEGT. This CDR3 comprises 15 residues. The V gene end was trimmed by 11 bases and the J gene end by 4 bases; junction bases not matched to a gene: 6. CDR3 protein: CAALGLAGGPDTQYF. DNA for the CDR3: TGTGCCGCCCTGGGACTAGCGGGGGGGCCAGATACGCAGTATTTT.

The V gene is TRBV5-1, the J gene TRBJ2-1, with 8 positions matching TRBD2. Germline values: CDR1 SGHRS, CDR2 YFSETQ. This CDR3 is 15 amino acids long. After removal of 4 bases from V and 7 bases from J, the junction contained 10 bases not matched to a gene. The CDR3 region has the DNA TGCGCCAGCAGCCCCCTAGCGGGCCTGGAGAATGAGCAGTTCTTC. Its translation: CASSPLAGLENEQFF. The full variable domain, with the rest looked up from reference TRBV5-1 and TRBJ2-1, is KAGVTQTPRYLIKTRGQQVTLSCSPISGHRSVSWYQQTPGQGLQFLFEYFSETQRNKGNFPGRFSGRQFSNSRSEMNVSTLELGDSALYLCASSPLAGLENEQFFGPGTRLTVL.